What follows are 8 T cell receptor beta chains derived from one specimen sequenced in a study of CD8+CD57+ T cells in acquired aplastic anemia. Profiling of TCR beta VDJ combinations and CDR3 sequences used genomic DNA as template. TCRdb reprocessed the reads via MiXCR and lists one record per CDR3 protein. The sample shows about 170,000 distinct CDR3 sequences, just under 45% of them seen only once. Material for sequencing was sorted CD4+, CD8+, or CD8+CD57+ T cells (not recorded which) from PBMCs. The receptor source for this set is a human donor in good health.

The V and J genes are TRBV7-4 and TRBJ2-1, with a possible D match to TRBD1 (5 bases). The CDR3 has 13 residues. CDR1 and CDR2 (germline): SGHVT, SQSDAQ. Trimming took off 6 bases at V and 7 bases at J, with 13 bases between the two ends. CDR3 DNA sequence: TGTGCCAGCAGTCCGACTCCAGGGAATGAGCAGTTCTTC. As protein: CASSPTPGNEQFF. Combining the CDR3 with reference TRBV7-4 and TRBJ2-1 gives the whole variable domain GAGVSQSPRYKVAKRGRDVALRCDSISGHVTLYWYRQTLGQGSEVLTYSQSDAQRDKSGRPSGRFSAERPERSVSTLKIQRTEQGDSAVYLCASSPTPGNEQFFGPGTRLTVL.

The V call is TRBV11-2, the J call TRBJ2-3, with 8 nucleotides matching TRBD2. With V trimmed by 8 bases and J by 2 bases, 12 bases remained unmatched. The CDR3 totals 16 residues. Per the germline V gene, CDR1 is SGHAT and CDR2 is FQNNGV. Here the CDR3 reads CASPLEAGALTDTQYF. CDR3 sequence (DNA): TGTGCCAGCCCACTGGAAGCGGGAGCGCTCACAGATACGCAGTATTTT.

This clonotype has at least ten counts. The chain couples TRBV24-1 to TRBJ2-1; TRBD2 matches 13 bases. Germline lookup yields CDR1 KGHDR and CDR2 SFDVKD. The junction had 4 bases not matched to a gene; V was cut back by 1 base and J by 8 bases. The CDR3 consists of 16 residues. The CDR3 spells CATSDFGTSGTYEQFF. In DNA form, the CDR3 reads TGTGCCACCAGTGATTTTGGGACTAGCGGGACATATGAGCAGTTCTTC.

This clonotype was detected many times. CDR3 bases: TGTGCCAGCATCGAGGCCGGGGGCAATGAGCAGTTCTTC. This sequence encodes CASIEAGGNEQFF. The chain employs TRBV6-5 and TRBJ2-1, with D possibly being TRBD2 (6 bases). V was pared by 7 bases and J by 6 bases, with 13 bases between. Germline V gives CDR1 MNHEY, CDR2 SVGAGI. The CDR3 contains 13 residues.

This clonotype was seen at least ten times. J is TRBJ1-6 and V is TRBV5-6; 7 bases agree with TRBD1. Germline trimming cut 4 bases from V and 6 bases from J; bases unmatched to any gene: 1. This CDR3 region has 13 residues. CDR1 is SGHDT and CDR2 is YYEEEE in the germline V gene. CDR3 protein: CASSRDSNSPLHF. The DNA for the CDR3 is TGTGCCAGCAGCCGGGACAGTAATTCACCCCTCCACTTT.

This clonotype appeared many times. The chain joins TRBV3-1 to TRBJ1-6; D not certain. CDR1 is LGHDT, CDR2 YNNKEL, per germline (reference sequence). Trimming stripped 1 base from V and 11 bases from J, with 6 bases between. The CDR3 spans 12 residues. The CDR3 DNA is TGTGCCAGCAGCCAAGGACAACCACCCCTCCACTTT. It is translated as CASSQGQPPLHF.

This clonotype showed up many times. The chain has TRBV5-4 and TRBJ2-1; 9 bases fit TRBD1. The CDR3 consists of 15 residues. The junction had 6 bases not matched to a gene; V was cut back by 1 base and J by 7 bases. The germline gives CDR1 SGHNT, CDR2 YYREEE (reference sequence). This CDR3 reads CASSLSGTGRNEQFF. The CDR3 DNA reads TGTGCCAGCAGCTTGTCCGGGACAGGGCGAAATGAGCAGTTCTTC.

This clonotype was seen many times. The genes are TRBV19 and TRBJ1-1; D remains ambiguous. Germline V gives CDR1 LNHDA, CDR2 SQIVND (reference sequence). V was pared by 11 bases and J by 2 bases, with 15 bases between. The CDR3 contains 13 residues. The CDR3 region has the DNA TGTGCCGCGGGGTATAATCCAAACACTGAAGCTTTCTTT. Amino acids: CAAGYNPNTEAFF.